The clone carrying this T cell receptor beta chain appeared many times. Together with thyroid ultrasound, orbital computed tomography, serum thyroxine and TRAb, clinical symptoms were used for diagnoses. The V end was cut by 3 bases, the J end by 7 bases, with 18 bases between. The CDR3 spans 15 residues. CDR1 and CDR2 (germline): KGHSH, LQKENI. Regions amplified from RNA transcripts were the TCR beta CDR3 regions. First-round RT-PCR targeting the TCR CDR3 was performed with the HTBI primer set. A single record per CDR3 protein comes from TCRdb applying MiXCR to the multiplex PCR reads. Seen here are 300,000 to 450,000 distinct CDR3 sequences, 17% observed once, and the top ten hold approximately 35%. This record belongs to a study of T cells in Graves' hyperthyroidism and ophthalmopathy.

The receptor comes from a woman aged 25-40 years with Graves' hyperthyroidism that later progressed to Graves' ophthalmopathy. Sequencing was performed on blood. The chain has TRBV18 and TRBJ1-2, with a possible D match to TRBD1 (6 bases). The DNA for the CDR3 is TGTGCCAGCTCACCCTCGAGCAAGGGGGGAGCTGGCTACACCTTC. Protein: CASSPSSKGGAGYTF.